One sample yielded the 31 T cell receptor beta chains listed below, sequenced in a study of blood T cells in healthy people across ages. A second 7 to 11 cycle PCR used barcoded and J-beta primers. TCRdb itself ran the 5' RACE reads through MiXCR, one entry per CDR3 protein. The sample consists of under 850,000 distinct CDR3 sequences, around 34% of them appearing once. Sequences were obtained from blood. These receptors all come from a man between 18 and 29 years old in good health.

The V and J genes are TRBV4-1 and TRBJ2-1; 7 positions agree with TRBD2. Germline lookup yields CDR1 MGHRA and CDR2 YSYEKL. V was pared by 4 bases and J by 7 bases, with 10 bases of the junction left unmatched. This CDR3 has 15 residues. The CDR3 is CASSLGRPKDNEQFF. The DNA for the CDR3 is TGCGCCAGCAGCCTCGGGAGGCCTAAGGATAATGAGCAGTTCTTC.

This clonotype has ten or more counts. V is TRBV7-2 and J is TRBJ2-7; possibly TRBD1 for D (5 bases). The CDR3 spans 15 residues. V lost 0 bases, J lost 3 bases, and 12 bases lay in between. Germline V gene lookup returns CDR1 SGHTA and CDR2 FQGNSA. The CDR3 protein is CASSLATQGVYEQYF. In DNA form, the CDR3 reads TGTGCCAGCAGCTTAGCCACCCAAGGGGTCTACGAGCAGTACTTC.

Concerning this clonotype: A much larger clone is a single base away; this may be a read error. The chain couples TRBV4-3 to TRBJ1-2; D might be TRBD1 (5 bases). V lost 0 bases and J 8 bases, leaving 16 bases between the germline ends. The CDR3 is 15 residues long. Germline CDR1 and CDR2: LGHNA and YSLEER. CDR3 sequence (DNA): TGCGCCAGCAGCCAAGAAGGGGCATCAGGAACGGGCTACACCTTC. Encoded protein: CASSQEGASGTGYTF.

This chain joins TRBV9 and TRBJ2-1; 12 nucleotides agree with TRBD2. Unmatched junction bases numbered 8, after V lost 1 base and J lost 6 bases. This CDR3 spans 17 amino acids. CDR1 is SGDLS and CDR2 is YYNGEE in the germline V gene. The CDR3 loop is CASSVWLAGGPGNEQFF. The CDR3 region has the DNA TGTGCCAGCAGCGTATGGCTAGCGGGGGGGCCGGGCAATGAGCAGTTCTTC.

The chain couples TRBV7-2 to TRBJ2-3, with D maybe TRBD1 (6 bases). The V gene lost 5 bases and the J gene lost 6 bases, with 18 bases spanning the gap. CDR3 length: 15 residues. Germline V gives CDR1 SGHTA, CDR2 FQGNSA. As DNA, the CDR3 is TGTGCCAGCAGCAGGGATGCAGGGGCGGGTGATACGCAGTATTTT. Its translation: CASSRDAGAGDTQYF.

This clonotype was seen a handful of times. The rearrangement uses TRBV20-1 and TRBJ2-7; maybe TRBD1 (6 bases). The CDR3 consists of 14 residues. Per the germline V gene, CDR1 is DFQATT and CDR2 is SNEGSKA (reference sequence). The germline V and J ends were trimmed by 4 bases and 6 bases, with 19 bases remaining between them. This chain's CDR3 is CSAIRGGRGAEQYF. The CDR3 DNA follows: TGCAGTGCTATCAGAGGTGGCAGGGGCGCCGAGCAGTACTTC.

This clonotype was found many times. This chain joins TRBV7-2 and TRBJ2-3; no definite D call. Germline-derived CDR1 and CDR2 are SGHTA and FQGNSA. This CDR3 contains 12 residues. Trimming cost V 5 bases and J 1 base, with 4 bases left between them. CDR3 bases: TGTGCCAGCAGCGTCCGCACAGATACGCAGTATTTT. Translation: CASSVRTDTQYF.

This chain joins TRBV20-1 and TRBJ2-1; TRBD2 aligns across 11 bases. CDR3 size: 14 residues. The germline gives CDR1 DFQATT, CDR2 SNEGSKA (reference sequence). The CDR3 coding sequence is TGCAGCCCTAAACTAGCGGGGGCCTACAATGAGCAGTTCTTC. Translated: CSPKLAGAYNEQFF.

The CDR3 loop is CSAWTGLYGYTF. CDR3 nucleotides: TGCAGCGCCTGGACAGGGTTGTATGGCTACACCTTC. The chain combines TRBV29-1 with TRBJ1-2, with 8 nucleotides matching TRBD1. The V and J ends lost 7 bases and 5 bases, in that order; junction bases with no gene match: 6. CDR3 length equals 12 residues. Per germline, CDR1 SQVTM and CDR2 ANQGSEA.

The J gene is TRBJ2-1, the V gene TRBV12-3 or TRBV12-4; tentatively, D is TRBD1 or TRBD2 (5 bases each). V shed 5 bases and J shed 5 bases, with 13 bases lying between them. This CDR3 contains 14 residues. The CDR3 DNA reads TGTGCCAGCAGTGTAGGGACCACTGACAATGAGCAGTTCTTC. Amino acids: CASSVGTTDNEQFF.

The chain employs TRBV10-3 and TRBJ2-3; D perhaps matches TRBD2 (6 bases). The CDR3 covers 13 residues. Deletions cut 8 bases from V and 3 bases from J, with 12 bases between. CDR1 is ENHRY, CDR2 SYGVKD, per germline. CDR3 region: CAIGAGGTDTQYF. Written as DNA, the CDR3 is TGTGCCATCGGAGCGGGTGGAACAGATACGCAGTATTTT.

A few counts support this clonotype. The gene calls are TRBV12-3 or TRBV12-4 and TRBJ1-2; 7 bases map to TRBD1. The V segment lost 6 bases and the J segment 8 bases; nucleotides outside the gene matches: 6. The CDR3 is 12 amino acids. The CDR3: CASRVGGLGYTF. The CDR3 nucleotides are TGTGCCAGCAGGGTAGGGGGCTTAGGCTACACCTTC.

The V and J genes are TRBV20-1 and TRBJ1-5, with 8 positions matching TRBD1. CDR1 and CDR2 (germline): DFQATT, SNEGSKA (reference sequence). V lost 0 bases, J lost 4 bases, and 8 bases stayed unmatched. CDR3 length: 16 amino acids. CDR3 DNA sequence: TGCAGTGCTAGAGATTTTTTGGGACAGGTTAATCAGCCCCAGCATTTT. It translates to CSARDFLGQVNQPQHF.

The sample holds a few counts of this clonotype. V and J are TRBV2 and TRBJ2-5; TRBD2 matches at 9 bases. The CDR3 covers 15 residues. The germline gives CDR1 SNHLY, CDR2 FYNNEI. V was pared by 8 bases and J by 2 bases, with 9 bases of the junction left unmatched. CDR3 loop: CASPLAGQPQETQYF. The CDR3 nucleotides read TGTGCCAGCCCTCTAGCGGGACAGCCGCAAGAGACCCAGTACTTC.

The rearrangement uses TRBV4-1 and TRBJ2-7, with a weak D call TRBD1 (6 bases). With 0 bases removed from V and 0 bases from J, the gap between germline ends came to 15 bases. Germline V gene data show CDR1 as MGHRA and CDR2 as YSYEKL. This CDR3 contains 17 residues. The CDR3 DNA reads TGCGCCAGCAGCCAAGATCATGGGGGCCGAAGCTCCTACGAGCAGTACTTC. It translates to CASSQDHGGRSSYEQYF.

The chain employs TRBV2 and TRBJ1-6; 10 bases line up with TRBD1. In germline, CDR1 is SNHLY, CDR2 FYNNEI. This CDR3 comprises 15 residues. V lost 6 bases, J lost 8 bases, and 7 bases stayed unmatched. CDR3 nucleotide sequence: TGTGCCAGCAGGATTTGGACAGGGGGACATTCACCCCTCCACTTT. As protein: CASRIWTGGHSPLHF.

The chain employs TRBV4-2 and TRBJ1-4; D possibly corresponds to TRBD1 (6 bases). Trimming left V 2 bases short and J 8 bases short, with 12 bases between. This CDR3 has 14 amino acids. Germline CDR1 LGHNA, CDR2 YNFKEQ. In DNA form, the CDR3 reads TGTGCCAGCAGCCAACGACAGGAGGAAGAAAAACTGTTTTTT. This gives the protein CASSQRQEEEKLFF.

V is TRBV11-2 and J is TRBJ1-1; D possibly corresponds to TRBD1 (5 bases). Germline V gene lookup returns CDR1 SGHAT and CDR2 FQNNGV. Trimming took off 2 bases at V and 2 bases at J, with 15 bases between the two ends. This CDR3 has 16 amino acids. CDR3 nucleotides: TGTGCCAGCAGCTTAAGGTCCGGGGGGTTAAACACTGAAGCTTTCTTT. Encoded protein: CASSLRSGGLNTEAFF.

V usage is TRBV5-1 and J usage is TRBJ2-1, with 9 bases identical to TRBD1. Looked up from germline, CDR1 is SGHRS and CDR2 is YFSETQ. The V gene end was trimmed by 4 bases and the J gene end by 6 bases; junction bases not matched to a gene: 5. This CDR3 is 14 amino acids long. The CDR3 nucleotides are TGCGCCAGCAGCCGGGGGACAGGGCTCAATGAGCAGTTCTTC. Protein sequence: CASSRGTGLNEQFF.

This clonotype appeared many times. The J gene is TRBJ1-2, the V gene TRBV7-9; 7 positions agree with TRBD1. Germline V CDR1 and CDR2: SEHNR, FQNEAQ (reference sequence). The CDR3 consists of 17 residues. J lost 2 bases, V lost 5 bases, and 14 bases had no gene match. For the CDR3, the DNA is TGTGCCAGCAGCCAAATGGTTCTGGGGACAGCCAACTATGGCTACACCTTC. Its translation: CASSQMVLGTANYGYTF.

This clonotype occurred a few times. The CDR3 here is CASRGAAKNIQYF. CDR3 DNA sequence: TGTGCCAGCCGGGGAGCGGCCAAAAACATTCAGTACTTC. The genes are TRBV12-3 or TRBV12-4 and TRBJ2-4, with D possibly being TRBD2 (5 bases). This CDR3 region has 13 residues. V dropped 8 bases and J dropped 1 base, with 9 bases sitting between them.

Concerning this clonotype itself: A much larger clone lies one base from this, so it may be a read error. The chain couples TRBV4-3 to TRBJ2-1; the D gene could be TRBD1 or TRBD2 (5 bases each). There are 14 residues in the CDR3. The germline V gene has CDR1 LGHNA and CDR2 YSLEER. The CDR3 DNA is TGCGCCAACAGCCAAGATGAGGGGATTTATGAGCAGTTCTTC. This sequence encodes CANSQDEGIYEQFF.

The chain joins TRBV20-1 to TRBJ1-6, with D possibly being TRBD1 (6 bases). Germline V gene sequence: CDR1 DFQATT, CDR2 SNEGSKA (reference sequence). V lost 1 base and J 9 bases, leaving 22 bases between the germline ends. The CDR3 is made up of 17 amino acids. The CDR3 sequence: CSARVTARGGLSSPLHF. As DNA, the CDR3 is TGCAGTGCTAGAGTCACTGCCCGCGGGGGGCTGAGTTCACCCCTCCACTTT.

The V and J genes are TRBV9 and TRBJ2-6, with 7 bases matching TRBD1. In germline, CDR1 is SGDLS, CDR2 YYNGEE. V lost 3 bases, J lost 0 bases, and 12 bases stayed unmatched. The CDR3 runs to 19 residues. CDR3 residues: CASSAPPGTVHSGANVLTF. For the CDR3, the DNA is TGTGCCAGCAGCGCTCCACCCGGGACAGTCCACTCTGGGGCCAACGTCCTGACTTTC.

This clonotype was seen more than once but under ten times. The chain employs TRBV12-3 or TRBV12-4 and TRBJ1-1, with D unclear. This CDR3 has 13 residues. V was cut by 3 bases and J by 3 bases, with 8 bases left in between. CDR3 amino acids: CASSLWGDTEAFF. CDR3 in DNA: TGTGCCAGCAGTTTGTGGGGTGACACTGAAGCTTTCTTT.

The CDR3 spells CASSQDGADRSNSPLHF. CDR3 nucleotide sequence: TGTGCCAGCAGCCAAGATGGGGCAGACCGGAGTAATTCACCCCTCCACTTT. The V gene is TRBV4-2, the J gene TRBJ1-6, with a possible D match to TRBD1 (5 bases). The CDR3 totals 17 residues. Looked up from germline, CDR1 is LGHNA and CDR2 is YNFKEQ. The V and J ends lost 0 bases and 6 bases respectively, with 15 bases between them.

On this clonotype itself: This could be a read error, since a much larger clone is one nucleotide away. The chain employs TRBV2 and TRBJ1-6; D not resolved. The CDR3 covers 13 residues. V lost 6 bases, J lost 10 bases, and 13 bases lay in between. The V gene's germline CDR1 is SNHLY and CDR2 FYNNEI. The CDR3 DNA reads as TGTGCCAGCAGGCCGGACCTTGGCTCACCCCTCCACTTT. Protein sequence: CASRPDLGSPLHF.

This clonotype was counted at least ten times. The chain uses TRBV15 and TRBJ2-3; the D is unclear. Germline values: CDR1 LNHNV, CDR2 YYDKDF (reference sequence). V shed 0 bases and J shed 0 bases, with 16 bases lying between them. The CDR3 is made up of 18 amino acids. The CDR3 nucleotides read TGTGCCACCAGCAGAGATTTCCCCATAGGGCTTAGCACAGATACGCAGTATTTT. Its translation: CATSRDFPIGLSTDTQYF.

The table lists this clonotype with a few counts. The chain is built from TRBV20-1 and TRBJ2-1; D may be TRBD2 (5 bases). Germline CDR1 and CDR2: DFQATT and SNEGSKA (reference sequence). V dropped 6 bases and J dropped 2 bases, with 17 bases sitting between them. The CDR3 consists of 15 residues. The CDR3 DNA follows: TGCAGTGCACAGCGGAGCCAAGCGGCCTACAATGAGCAGTTCTTC. Encoded protein: CSAQRSQAAYNEQFF.

The rearrangement uses TRBV7-2 and TRBJ2-1, with 8 bases matching TRBD1. The DNA end lines up better with TRBJ2-7; the J call may be wrong. The CDR3 covers 15 residues. Germline V gene data show CDR1 as SGHTA and CDR2 as FQGNSA. For the CDR3, the DNA is TGTGCCAGCAGCTTTGACAGGGGTTCCTACAATGAGCAGTACTTC. Protein product: CASSFDRGSYNEQYF.

The chain joins TRBV15 to TRBJ1-4; the D is unclear. The CDR3 length is 13 residues. Germline V lookup: CDR1 LNHNV, CDR2 YYDKDF (reference sequence). Trimming pared 1 base from V and 8 bases from J, leaving 8 bases between. The CDR3 DNA sequence: TGTGCCACCAGCAGAGTCGGACGGGAAAAACTGTTTTTT. Amino acid sequence: CATSRVGREKLFF.